The present T cell receptor beta chain was sequenced within a study of spatial heterogeneity in lung cancer. Overall study results and limits: Higher tumor mutation counts went along with higher counts of expanded intratumoral alpha and beta TCRs. Expanded TCRs that were ubiquitous or regional had counts tracking ubiquitous and regional nonsynonymous mutations, respectively.

Every molecule of TCR cDNA had its own unique molecular identifier. TCRdb used MiXCR to reprocess the 5' RACE reads, holding one entry per CDR3 protein. The sample lists roughly 4,400 distinct CDR3 sequences; about an eighth were seen once. This clonotype was detected many times. Its antigen is as yet unknown. This beta chain is a stray read from a library made for alpha chains; its abundance is not meaningful. Sample time point: sample taken at primary tumor resection. TCRs were sequenced from unsorted whole RNA of tumor, nontumor lung or PBMC. The CDR3 has 13 amino acids. V was clipped by 1 base and J by 2 bases, with 4 bases between them. In germline, CDR1 is SGHVS, CDR2 FQNEAQ.

The TCR sequence derives from a male donor with early-stage non-small cell lung cancer. The chain couples TRBV7-8 to TRBJ2-3; D call uncertain. The sequencing here drew on lung tumor tissue, taken at surgery. The CDR3 DNA reads as TGTGCCAGCAGCTTAGGGACCACAGATACGCAGTATTTT. Protein product: CASSLGTTDTQYF.